This TCR beta chain emerged from a study of T cell responses to AZD1222 COVID-19 vaccine. J gave up 6 bases and V 1 base, and 9 bases lay outside the gene matches. The CDR3 runs to 17 residues. Germline CDR1 LGHNA, CDR2 YNFKEQ. Clones were sequenced by immunoSEQ multiplex PCR, and TCRdb holds only the in-frame ones, with some missing. The sample includes more than 90,000 clones, about 80% of them seen just once. The clonotype comes from an adult in good health. Sequenced material: peripheral blood, taken on day 0 of AZD1222 vaccination. This sequence joins TRBV4-2 and TRBJ2-1; 10 bases match TRBD2. DNA for the CDR3: TGTGCCAGCAGCCAAGCCACGTCGGCTAGCGGGAGCAATGAGCAGTTCTTC. This gives the protein CASSQATSASGSNEQFF.